The rows below give T cell receptor beta chains drawn from one sample of a study of T cells in localized non-small cell lung cancer. The protocol was immunoSEQ multiplex PCR, while the TCRdb copy is restricted to in-frame clones and leaves out a portion. Here the sample spans about 15,000 clones, around 85% being singletons. This specimen was peripheral blood, taken before any cancer treatment. The receptor set was obtained from a female donor aged 60 or older with stage I squamous cell lung carcinoma. The CDR3 runs from the conserved cysteine through the conserved F or W. The D gene is left open where the match is weak. The size of a clone is reported for some rows only, either as once, few or many, or as a class for expanded clones.

J gene: TRBJ1-1
V gene: TRBV7-9
clone size: NA
D gene: NA
CDR3 DNA: TGTGCCAGCAGCGCGAGTGGGGAGAACACTGAAGCTTTCTTT
CDR3 protein: CASSASGENTEAFF

J gene: TRBJ1-2
V gene: TRBV6-5
clone size: NA
D gene: NA
CDR3 DNA: TGTGCCAGCAGTGAACCGGGACTCCCCCGGGGCTACACCTTC
CDR3 protein: CASSEPGLPRGYTF

J gene: TRBJ1-1
V gene: TRBV7-2
clone size: NA
D gene: NA
CDR3 DNA: TGTGCCAGCAGCCTCCAGGGGATGAACACTGAAGCTTTCTTT
CDR3 protein: CASSLQGMNTEAFF

J gene: TRBJ2-5
V gene: TRBV6-5
clone size: NA
D gene: NA
CDR3 DNA: TGTGCCAGCAGGGACGGGGTCCTAGGAACCCAGTACTTC
CDR3 protein: CASRDGVLGTQYF

J gene: TRBJ1-3
V gene: TRBV28
clone size: NA
D gene: NA
CDR3 DNA: TGTGCCAGCAGTGCCCAGGCCAGCTCTGGAAACACCATATATTTT
CDR3 protein: CASSAQASSGNTIYF

J gene: TRBJ1-1
V gene: TRBV5-4
clone size: NA
D gene: NA
CDR3 DNA: TGTGCCAGCCTTACAGGAGGGGGAAAAGCTGAAGCTTTCTTT
CDR3 protein: CASLTGGGKAEAFF

J gene: TRBJ1-1
V gene: TRBV11-2
clone size: NA
D gene: NA
CDR3 DNA: TGTGCCAGCAGCTTAGGTCCGACATGGGGCACTGAAGCTTTCTTT
CDR3 protein: CASSLGPTWGTEAFF

J gene: TRBJ1-1
V gene: TRBV6-6
clone size: NA
D gene: TRBD1
CDR3 DNA: TGTGCCAGCAGTAAAAACAGGGGGCTCAACACTGAAGCTTTCTTT
CDR3 protein: CASSKNRGLNTEAFF

J gene: TRBJ2-6
V gene: TRBV7-9
clone size: few
D gene: TRBD1
CDR3 DNA: TGTGCCAGCAGCTTTTCCGGGACAGGGATCTCTGGGGCCAACGTCCTGACTTTC
CDR3 protein: CASSFSGTGISGANVLTF

J gene: TRBJ2-1
V gene: TRBV5-4
clone size: NA
D gene: TRBD2
CDR3 DNA: TGTGCCAGCATTGAGACTAGCGGGAGCTCCTACAATGAGCAGTTCTTC
CDR3 protein: CASIETSGSSYNEQFF

J gene: TRBJ1-5
V gene: TRBV27
clone size: NA
D gene: NA
CDR3 DNA: TGTGCCAGCAGTTCGGGACTCCACAATCAGCCCCAGCATTTT
CDR3 protein: CASSSGLHNQPQHF

J gene: TRBJ1-1
V gene: TRBV5-5
clone size: NA
D gene: NA
CDR3 DNA: TGTGCCAGCAGCAGGCAGGGTAACGCCCTGAACACTGAAGCTTTCTTT
CDR3 protein: CASSRQGNALNTEAFF

J gene: TRBJ2-2
V gene: TRBV6-1
clone size: NA
D gene: NA
CDR3 DNA: TGTGCCAGCAGTGGGTTTTGGGAGCTGTTTTTT
CDR3 protein: CASSGFWELFF

J gene: TRBJ1-1
V gene: TRBV9
clone size: few
D gene: NA
CDR3 DNA: TGTGCCAGCAGCGCAGAGGACAGATTGAACACTGAAGCTTTCTTT
CDR3 protein: CASSAEDRLNTEAFF

J gene: TRBJ2-1
V gene: TRBV7-9
clone size: NA
D gene: NA
CDR3 DNA: TGTGCCAGCAGCTTAGTGGGTTGGGGCTACAATGAGCAGTTCTTC
CDR3 protein: CASSLVGWGYNEQFF

J gene: TRBJ2-1
V gene: TRBV7-2
clone size: NA
D gene: NA
CDR3 DNA: TGTGCCAGCAGCTTAGGACAGAACAATGAGCAGTTCTTC
CDR3 protein: CASSLGQNNEQFF

J gene: TRBJ1-3
V gene: TRBV5-1
clone size: NA
D gene: NA
CDR3 DNA: TGCGCCAGCAGCTTGATTGGTTCCTCTGGAAACACCATATATTTT
CDR3 protein: CASSLIGSSGNTIYF

J gene: TRBJ2-1
V gene: TRBV14
clone size: NA
D gene: TRBD2
CDR3 DNA: TGTGCCAGCAGCCAAGAGAGGACTTCCAACGGGCAACTAGCGGGGGTATACAATGAGCAGTTCTTC
CDR3 protein: CASSQERTSNGQLAGVYNEQFF

J gene: TRBJ1-3
V gene: TRBV7-9
clone size: NA
D gene: TRBD1
CDR3 DNA: TGTGCCAGCTTACAGGGGTATTCTGGAAACACCATATATTTT
CDR3 protein: CASLQGYSGNTIYF

J gene: TRBJ1-1
V gene: TRBV5-4
clone size: once
D gene: TRBD1
CDR3 DNA: TGTGCCAGCAGCTCAAGACAGGGGGCGAAGGAAGCTTTCTTT
CDR3 protein: CASSSRQGAKEAFF

J gene: TRBJ2-7
V gene: TRBV5-8
clone size: NA
D gene: NA
CDR3 DNA: TGTGCCAGCAGCTCTCCGGGCCCTACGGTTTACGAGCAGTACTTC
CDR3 protein: CASSSPGPTVYEQYF

J gene: TRBJ2-7
V gene: TRBV5-4
clone size: NA
D gene: TRBD2
CDR3 DNA: TGTGCCAGCAGCCCGGGACTAGCGGAGCCCTACGAGCAGTACTTC
CDR3 protein: CASSPGLAEPYEQYF

J gene: TRBJ2-3
V gene: TRBV4-3
clone size: once
D gene: NA
CDR3 DNA: TGCGCCAGCAGCCAAGATTACAGCACAGATACGCAGTATTTT
CDR3 protein: CASSQDYSTDTQYF

J gene: TRBJ1-5
V gene: TRBV2
clone size: NA
D gene: NA
CDR3 DNA: TGTGCCGGCAGCCCCCACCTCAATCAGCCCCAGCATTTT
CDR3 protein: CAGSPHLNQPQHF

J gene: TRBJ2-3
V gene: TRBV29-1
clone size: once
D gene: NA
CDR3 DNA: TGCAGCGTTGAAGGGAGGGCGAGCACAGATACGCAGTATTTT
CDR3 protein: CSVEGRASTDTQYF

J gene: TRBJ2-7
V gene: TRBV11-2
clone size: NA
D gene: NA
CDR3 DNA: TGTGCCAGCAGCTTAGATTCAGAGGCCTACGAGCAGTACTTC
CDR3 protein: CASSLDSEAYEQYF

J gene: TRBJ1-1
V gene: TRBV7-2
clone size: NA
D gene: NA
CDR3 DNA: TGTGCCAGCAGCCGTTCTCATGGCGACACTGAAGCTTTCTTT
CDR3 protein: CASSRSHGDTEAFF

J gene: TRBJ2-1
V gene: TRBV9
clone size: few
D gene: TRBD2
CDR3 DNA: TGTGCCAGCAGCGTAGACGGCCGGGAGGGCGTTCGGCAGTTCTTC
CDR3 protein: CASSVDGREGVRQFF

J gene: TRBJ2-3
V gene: TRBV10-3
clone size: NA
D gene: TRBD1
CDR3 DNA: TGTGCCATCAGTGAGGATTCTACAGGGGGAGATACGCAGTATTTT
CDR3 protein: CAISEDSTGGDTQYF

J gene: TRBJ2-1
V gene: TRBV7-9
clone size: NA
D gene: NA
CDR3 DNA: TGTGCCAGCAGCTTAGGGTGGGAGGCGGGTGAGCAGTTCTTC
CDR3 protein: CASSLGWEAGEQFF

J gene: TRBJ2-1
V gene: TRBV7-2
clone size: NA
D gene: NA
CDR3 DNA: TGTGCCAGCAGCTTAGAGTGGGGGAATGAGCAGTTCTTC
CDR3 protein: CASSLEWGNEQFF

J gene: TRBJ1-6
V gene: TRBV5-5
clone size: NA
D gene: NA
CDR3 DNA: TGTGCCAGCAGCTGGCGCTCCTATAATTCACCCCTCCACTTT
CDR3 protein: CASSWRSYNSPLHF

J gene: TRBJ2-3
V gene: TRBV5-1
clone size: NA
D gene: NA
CDR3 DNA: TGCGCCAGCAGCTTGGAGCAACTAGGTGGTCGCACAGATACGCAGTATTTT
CDR3 protein: CASSLEQLGGRTDTQYF

J gene: TRBJ1-4
V gene: TRBV7-9
clone size: NA
D gene: NA
CDR3 DNA: TGTGCCAGCAGCTTAACGAACAGTAATGAAAAACTGTTTTTT
CDR3 protein: CASSLTNSNEKLFF

J gene: TRBJ2-5
V gene: TRBV5-6
clone size: NA
D gene: NA
CDR3 DNA: TGTGCCAGCAGCTTTCCCCCTGGGAGTGAGACCCAGTACTTC
CDR3 protein: CASSFPPGSETQYF

J gene: TRBJ1-4
V gene: TRBV5-1
clone size: NA
D gene: NA
CDR3 DNA: TGCGCCAGCAGCTTGGGAGCCGCAGCTAATGAAAAACTGTTTTTT
CDR3 protein: CASSLGAAANEKLFF

J gene: TRBJ2-2
V gene: TRBV2
clone size: NA
D gene: NA
CDR3 DNA: TGTGCCACATGGGCCCACACGAACACCGGGGAGCTGTTTTTT
CDR3 protein: CATWAHTNTGELFF

J gene: TRBJ2-3
V gene: TRBV10-1
clone size: NA
D gene: NA
CDR3 DNA: TGCGCCAGCACCCGGGACTCAGGGGATACGCAGTATTTT
CDR3 protein: CASTRDSGDTQYF

J gene: TRBJ1-2
V gene: TRBV4-1
clone size: NA
D gene: NA
CDR3 DNA: TGCGCCAGCAGCCAAGATCTCCAGGTTCACTATGGCTACACCTTC
CDR3 protein: CASSQDLQVHYGYTF

J gene: TRBJ1-2
V gene: TRBV18
clone size: once
D gene: TRBD1
CDR3 DNA: TGTGCCAGCTCACCACGACAGGGGGGGGAGATTGGCTACACCTTC
CDR3 protein: CASSPRQGGEIGYTF

J gene: TRBJ2-3
V gene: TRBV28
clone size: NA
D gene: NA
CDR3 DNA: TGTGCCAGCAGTTTCAGGGAGACGGATACGCAGTATTTT
CDR3 protein: CASSFRETDTQYF

J gene: TRBJ1-3
V gene: TRBV7-3
clone size: NA
D gene: NA
CDR3 DNA: TGTGCCAGCAGCTTATACGGGGAAGGCTCTGGAAACACCATATATTTT
CDR3 protein: CASSLYGEGSGNTIYF

J gene: TRBJ1-1
V gene: TRBV28
clone size: NA
D gene: NA
CDR3 DNA: TGTGCCAGCAGTTCGGGGGGAACTGAAGCTTTCTTT
CDR3 protein: CASSSGGTEAFF

J gene: TRBJ2-1
V gene: TRBV7-6
clone size: NA
D gene: NA
CDR3 DNA: TGTGCCAGCAGCTTATTCTCTGCCGAGGACAATGAGCAGTTCTTC
CDR3 protein: CASSLFSAEDNEQFF

J gene: TRBJ2-7
V gene: TRBV5-4
clone size: NA
D gene: NA
CDR3 DNA: TGTGCCAGCAGCTTAGGCGGGGAACTCTACGAGCAGTACTTC
CDR3 protein: CASSLGGELYEQYF

J gene: TRBJ2-1
V gene: TRBV19
clone size: NA
D gene: TRBD2
CDR3 DNA: TGTGCCAGTAGTGCCCCGGGGGGCAATGAGCAGTTCTTC
CDR3 protein: CASSAPGGNEQFF

J gene: TRBJ1-5
V gene: TRBV4-1
clone size: NA
D gene: NA
CDR3 DNA: TGCGCCAGCAGCCCTCGATATTCAGGTAGCAATCAGCCCCAGCATTTT
CDR3 protein: CASSPRYSGSNQPQHF

J gene: TRBJ2-4
V gene: TRBV9
clone size: NA
D gene: TRBD2
CDR3 DNA: TGTGCCAGCAGCGTAGGAAGCGGGAGTACAGCCAAAAACATTCAGTACTTC
CDR3 protein: CASSVGSGSTAKNIQYF

J gene: TRBJ2-1
V gene: TRBV7-1
clone size: once
D gene: NA
CDR3 DNA: TGTGCCAGCAGCTTACGGGGAACACCCTACAATGAGCAGTTCTTC
CDR3 protein: CASSLRGTPYNEQFF

J gene: TRBJ1-2
V gene: TRBV27
clone size: NA
D gene: NA
CDR3 DNA: TGTGCCAGCAGTTTATTGGCAGGGACCAGTTATGGCTACACCTTC
CDR3 protein: CASSLLAGTSYGYTF

J gene: TRBJ2-2
V gene: TRBV2
clone size: NA
D gene: TRBD1
CDR3 DNA: TGTGCCAGCAGTGTACAGGGGGGCGGCACCGGGGAGCTGTTTTTT
CDR3 protein: CASSVQGGGTGELFF

J gene: TRBJ2-3
V gene: TRBV5-4
clone size: NA
D gene: TRBD1
CDR3 DNA: TGTGCCAGCGAGGACAGGCATAGCACAGATACGCAGTATTTT
CDR3 protein: CASEDRHSTDTQYF

J gene: TRBJ1-1
V gene: TRBV6-5
clone size: few
D gene: TRBD1
CDR3 DNA: TGTGCCAGCAGCCACGTAGACAGGGGGAACACTGAAGCTTTCTTT
CDR3 protein: CASSHVDRGNTEAFF

J gene: TRBJ2-1
V gene: TRBV5-1
clone size: NA
D gene: TRBD1
CDR3 DNA: TGCGCCAGCAGCTTTCGGACAGGCGATAGCTACAATGAGCAGTTCTTC
CDR3 protein: CASSFRTGDSYNEQFF